Below are 6 T cell receptor beta chains sequenced from a single sample in a study of T cell repertoires in cytomegalovirus infection. TCRdb re-derived calls from the reads in MiXCR, one entry per CDR3 protein. The sample shows roughly 640,000 distinct CDR3 sequences, less than 25% of them seen only once. Sequenced material: CD8+ T cells from PBMCs. These receptors were collected from a human donor in good health (CMV status not recorded). Some clones in this sample may be carry-over from other donors' samples.

Details on this clonotype: Possible read error: a much larger clone is one base away. Given the absence of the conserved phenylalanine or tryptophan at the CDR3 end, a read error is likely. The V and J genes are TRBV12-3 or TRBV12-4 and TRBJ2-3; D may correspond to TRBD1 or TRBD2 (5 bases each). V lost 5 bases and J lost 2, with 14 bases in between. The CDR3 length is 15 residues. CDR3 sequence: CASSPGPRPTDTQYS. The CDR3 DNA is TGTGCCAGCAGTCCGGGGCCTAGGCCCACAGATACGCAGTATTCT.

This clonotype has more than one count but fewer than ten. This sequence joins TRBV27 and TRBJ2-7, with TRBD1 identical over 7 bases. This CDR3 comprises 13 residues. Trimming at V came to 5 bases and at J to 9 bases, leaving 10 bases not matched to a gene. CDR1 and CDR2 (germline): MNHEY, SMNVEV (reference sequence). CDR3: CASSPIQGLGQYV. The DNA for the CDR3 is TGTGCCAGCAGTCCCATACAGGGGTTGGGGCAGTACGTC.

In its sample, this clonotype was seen a few times. The chain recombines TRBV2 with TRBJ2-7; D not resolved. From germline, CDR1 is SNHLY and CDR2 FYNNEI. With 4 bases removed from V and 7 bases from J, the gap between germline ends came to 5 bases. The CDR3 length is 10 residues. The CDR3 DNA sequence: TGTGCCAGCAGTGGCCTGGAGCAGTACGTC. This encodes CASSGLEQYV.

This clonotype was found many times. The rearrangement uses TRBV27 and TRBJ1-1; D is possibly TRBD1 (5 bases). The CDR3 is 15 residues long. The V and J ends lost 5 bases and 0 bases respectively, with 13 bases between them. Germline V gene lookup returns CDR1 MNHEY and CDR2 SMNVEV (reference sequence). The CDR3 coding sequence is TGTGCCAGCAGTCTCGGGAGGGGCTTGAACACTGAAGCTTTCTTT. Amino acid sequence: CASSLGRGLNTEAFF.

This clonotype was recorded many times. The chain is built from TRBV6-2 or TRBV6-3 and TRBJ2-7, with TRBD1 matching 7 bases. Trimming took 6 bases from V and 6 from J; bases not matched to a gene: 11. The CDR3 covers 14 residues. The germline V gene encodes CDR1 MNHEY and CDR2 SVGEGT. DNA for the CDR3: TGTGCCAGCAGCTTTACTGGACAGGCCAGCGAGCAGTACGTC. Its translation is CASSFTGQASEQYV.

This clonotype came up many times. This chain joins TRBV7-8 and TRBJ2-2; 7 bases agree with TRBD2. Unmatched junction bases numbered 14, after V lost 1 base and J lost 0 bases. CDR3 size: 20 residues. Germline loops: CDR1 SGHVS, CDR2 FQNEAQ. The CDR3 sequence is CASSLVSAGDLFANTGELFF. The DNA of the CDR3 is TGTGCCAGCAGCTTAGTATCTGCGGGGGACCTTTTCGCGAACACCGGGGAGCTGTTTTTT.